The TCR beta chain described here comes from a study of blood T cell repertoires in COVID-19. This table comes from immunoSEQ multiplex PCR, and its TCRdb copy is limited to in-frame clones, with some not included. The sample records roughly 19,000 clones, 88% being singletons. Trimming shortened V by 1 base and J by 4 bases, and 20 bases separated the two germline ends. Per the germline V gene, CDR1 is SGHVS and CDR2 is FQNEAQ. The CDR3 totals 19 residues. Which cohort a participant joined came from the clinical history participants gave. This sequence originates from a woman aged 25 to 45 who had recovered from COVID-19. The chain recombines TRBV7-8 with TRBJ1-6, with D perhaps matching TRBD1 (6 bases). Sequences were obtained from PBMCs or T cells enriched from blood (not recorded which). This chain's CDR3 is CASSLGGQGQKRYNSPLHF. The CDR3 region has the DNA TGTGCCAGCAGCTTAGGGGGTCAGGGGCAGAAGAGATATAATTCACCCCTCCACTTT.